Below, 30 T cell receptor beta chains from the same sample are listed, as sequenced in a study of T cells in Graves' hyperthyroidism and ophthalmopathy. The TCR beta CDR3 regions underwent amplification using RNA transcripts as the source. When the TCR CDR3 underwent first-round RT-PCR, the HTBI primer set was used. In TCRdb, the multiplex PCR reads were re-called with MiXCR into one record per CDR3 protein. The repertoire holds about 640,000 distinct CDR3 sequences, less than 25% seen once, with 34% in the top ten. The sample comprised blood. These receptors were obtained from a man aged 30 to 39 with Graves' ophthalmopathy.

This clonotype was seen many times. The chain couples TRBV28 to TRBJ1-5, with TRBD1 as a possible D gene (6 bases). Trimming shortened V by 6 bases and J by 3 bases, and 15 bases separated the two germline ends. The CDR3 loop spans 15 amino acids. Germline-derived CDR1 and CDR2 are MDHEN and SYDVKM. CDR3 nucleotide sequence: TGTGCCAGCAGACATCTTACAGGGAACAATCAGCCCCAGCATTTT. Translated, it gives CASRHLTGNNQPQHF.

The rearrangement joins TRBV6-1 to TRBJ1-4, with D unclear. Trimming left V 2 bases short and J 2 bases short, with 6 bases between. The CDR3 is made up of 14 amino acids. Germline CDR1 MNHNS, CDR2 SASEGT. CDR3 region: CASSESLTNEKLFF. The CDR3 DNA reads TGTGCCAGCAGTGAATCACTCACTAATGAAAAACTGTTTTTT.

The V and J genes are TRBV4-1 and TRBJ1-1; D is perhaps TRBD1 (5 bases). The V end lost 4 bases, the J end lost 3 bases, and 15 bases lay between the germline ends. The germline gives CDR1 MGHRA, CDR2 YSYEKL. The length of the CDR3 is 15 residues. The CDR3 loop is CASSLRGVSDTEAFF. DNA for the CDR3: TGCGCCAGCAGCCTCCGAGGGGTTTCTGACACTGAAGCTTTCTTT.

This clonotype was seen a handful of times. This chain uses TRBV6-1 with TRBJ1-2; D might be TRBD1 (6 bases). Germline V gives CDR1 MNHNS, CDR2 SASEGT. The CDR3 has 11 residues. Trimming removed 10 bases from V and 7 bases from J, with 13 bases in between. The CDR3: CAKATGRGYTF. The CDR3 DNA sequence: TGTGCCAAGGCAACAGGGCGTGGCTACACCTTC.

CDR3 amino acids: CASSERASAYEQYF. CDR3 coding DNA: TGTGCCAGCAGTGAGAGGGCTTCAGCCTACGAGCAGTACTTC. V gene TRBV2 combines with J gene TRBJ2-7; TRBD2 might be the D (5 bases). The ends were cut back, 3 bases at V and 2 bases at J, with 11 bases in the middle. The CDR3 is 14 amino acids. Per the germline V gene, CDR1 is SNHLY and CDR2 is FYNNEI.

This clonotype was counted between two and nine times. The chain employs TRBV2 and TRBJ2-7; D may be TRBD1 (6 bases). Germline CDR1 reads SNHLY; CDR2 reads FYNNEI. The V gene lost 6 bases and the J gene lost 2 bases, with 11 bases spanning the gap. This CDR3 is 13 amino acids long. The CDR3 DNA sequence: TGTGCCAGCAGGAGGGACAAAACCTACGAGCAGTACTTC. Residues: CASRRDKTYEQYF.

CDR3 loop: CASSPLDRANSPLHF. CDR3 bases: TGTGCCAGCAGCCCGTTGGACAGGGCTAATTCACCCCTCCACTTT. The rearrangement uses TRBV12-3 or TRBV12-4 and TRBJ1-6, with 8 bases aligning to TRBD1. The CDR3 has 15 amino acids. V dropped 6 bases and J dropped 6; count of bases not matched to a gene: 7.

Only a few counts were recorded for this clonotype. The CDR3 coding sequence is TGTGCCACCAGCAGACCCCTAGGGGGCGGGGGAATATTGAATGAGCAGTTCTTC. Translating gives CATSRPLGGGGILNEQFF. The V call is TRBV15, the J call TRBJ2-1; D possibly uses TRBD1 or TRBD2 (7 bases each). This CDR3 is built from 18 residues. V was pared by 2 bases and J by 7 bases, with 24 bases between. Germline CDR1 reads LNHNV; CDR2 reads YYDKDF (reference sequence).

This clonotype occurred a few times. J is TRBJ2-7 and V is TRBV6-1; 11 bases match TRBD1. V trimming: 1 base; J trimming: 7 bases; junction bases outside the gene matches: 6. This CDR3 has 15 amino acids. CDR1 is MNHNS, CDR2 SASEGT, per germline. CDR3 DNA: TGTGCCAGCAGTGAAGTAGGACAGGGGGCGCAAGAGCAGTACTTC. Translating gives CASSEVGQGAQEQYF.

This clonotype occurred a few times. This chain joins TRBV3-2 and TRBJ2-1; the table gives TRBD1 as D, unverified against the DNA. TRBV3-2 is described as a pseudogene. This CDR3 region has 16 residues. CDR3: CASSRRTGTNYNEQFF. The CDR3 region has the DNA TGTGCCAGCAGCAGACGGACAGGGACAAACTACAATGAGCAGTTCTTC.

This clonotype was picked up many times. V gene TRBV20-1 combines with J gene TRBJ1-2; D is possibly TRBD1 (5 bases). CDR1 DFQATT and CDR2 SNEGSKA come from the germline V gene (reference sequence). V dropped 5 bases and J dropped 6 bases, with 13 bases sitting between them. This CDR3 region has 12 residues. The CDR3 DNA is TGCAGTGCTTCTTCGGGAGGGGATGGCTACACCTTC. Its protein is CSASSGGDGYTF.

This clonotype was found many times. This sequence joins TRBV2 and TRBJ2-2, with a possible D match to TRBD1 (5 bases). CDR1 and CDR2 (germline): SNHLY, FYNNEI. Trimming removed 2 bases at V and 5 bases at J, with 12 bases between. The CDR3 length is 15 residues. As DNA, the CDR3 is TGTGCCAGCAGTGAATTGGACATAGTTACCGGGGAGCTGTTTTTT. Translation: CASSELDIVTGELFF.

V is TRBV28 and J is TRBJ1-4; 7 nucleotides line up with TRBD1. Trimming at V came to 7 bases and at J to 2 bases, leaving 10 bases not matched to a gene. The CDR3 consists of 16 residues. Germline CDR1 and CDR2: MDHEN and SYDVKM. The CDR3 spells CASTTFDRVTNEKLFF. CDR3 nucleotides: TGTGCCAGCACTACCTTCGACAGGGTCACTAATGAAAAACTGTTTTTT.

The chain has TRBV12-5 and TRBJ1-1; D gene uncertain. The V end lost 2 bases, the J end lost 1 base, and 14 bases lay between the germline ends. The length of the CDR3 is 16 residues. Germline CDR1 reads LGHNT; CDR2 reads FRNRAP. The CDR3: CASGLSSGLTNTEAFF. The CDR3 coding sequence is TGTGCTAGTGGTTTGTCCAGCGGCCTTACGAACACTGAAGCTTTCTTT.

A few counts support this clonotype. The J gene is TRBJ2-5, the V gene TRBV4-1; 8 bases are shared with TRBD2. The CDR3 runs 16 residues. The germline V gene encodes CDR1 MGHRA and CDR2 YSYEKL. Unmatched junction bases numbered 3, after V lost 0 bases and J lost 0 bases. The CDR3 region is CASSQETSGYQETQYF. The CDR3 DNA follows: TGCGCCAGCAGCCAAGAAACTAGCGGATACCAAGAGACCCAGTACTTC.

In this sample, this clonotype turned up many times. The CDR3 reads CASSKYRGTYEQYF. The CDR3, as DNA: TGTGCCAGCAGTAAATACAGGGGAACCTACGAGCAGTACTTC. The chain links TRBV11-2 to TRBJ2-7; TRBD1 matches 7 bases. Germline V gene sequence: CDR1 SGHAT, CDR2 FQNNGV. The CDR3 has 14 residues. J gave up 2 bases and V 6 bases, and 7 bases lay outside the gene matches.

This chain joins TRBV7-3 and TRBJ1-5, with 7 bases matching TRBD1. The CDR3 runs 13 residues. Trimming took 4 bases from V and 7 from J; bases not matched to a gene: 4. Germline values: CDR1 SGHTA, CDR2 FQGTGA. The CDR3 reads CASSSRQGQPQHF. CDR3 coding DNA: TGTGCCAGCAGCTCAAGACAGGGCCAGCCCCAGCATTTT.

This sequence joins TRBV7-2 and TRBJ2-5; 8 nucleotides match TRBD1. The germline V gene has CDR1 SGHTA and CDR2 FQGNSA. The CDR3 has 15 amino acids. The V segment lost 5 bases and the J segment 1 base; nucleotides outside the gene matches: 6. Here the CDR3 reads CASSHDRGPQETQYF. DNA of the CDR3: TGTGCCAGCAGCCACGACAGGGGTCCCCAAGAGACCCAGTACTTC.

This clonotype was found once. A much bigger clone sits one base away, suggesting this may be a read error. The gene calls are TRBV7-9 and TRBJ2-1, with D maybe TRBD1 (6 bases). The CDR3 spans 15 residues. The germline V gene has CDR1 SEHNR and CDR2 FQNEAQ (reference sequence). Trimming took 0 bases from V and 10 from J, leaving 16 bases between them. The CDR3 region has the DNA TGTGCCAGCAGCTTAGCTGCAGGGGCACCCTACGAGCAGTTCTTC. Amino acid sequence: CASSLAAGAPYEQFF.

The rearrangement links TRBV10-2 to TRBJ1-2, with D possibly matching TRBD1 (5 bases). CDR3 size: 15 residues. Trimming removed 3 bases at V and 3 bases at J, with 14 bases between. CDR1 is WSHSY and CDR2 is SAAADI in the germline V gene. This CDR3 reads CASSDSPGRYYGYTF. As DNA, the CDR3 is TGCGCCAGCAGTGATAGTCCGGGACGGTACTATGGCTACACCTTC.

This clonotype appeared many times. The V call is TRBV27, the J call TRBJ2-7, with 11 positions matching TRBD2. Germline V gives CDR1 MNHEY, CDR2 SMNVEV (reference sequence). The CDR3 is 14 amino acids. After removal of 4 bases from V and 4 bases from J, the junction contained 3 bases not matched to a gene. CDR3 nucleotides: TGTGCCAGCAGTTATAGCGGGAGGGGTTACGAGCAGTACTTC. Protein sequence: CASSYSGRGYEQYF.

The chain has TRBV20-1 and TRBJ2-7, with D unresolved. Germline-derived CDR1 and CDR2 are DFQATT and SNEGSKA (reference sequence). V lost 4 bases and J lost 3, with 13 bases in between. The CDR3 spans 13 residues. CDR3 sequence reads: CSAKSPGHYEQYF. CDR3 nucleotide sequence: TGCAGTGCTAAATCCCCCGGGCACTACGAGCAGTACTTC.

This sequence joins TRBV6-2 or TRBV6-3 and TRBJ1-5; 7 nucleotides align to TRBD1. This CDR3 has 15 residues. V lost 4 bases and J lost 0; bases outside the gene matches: 3. From germline, CDR1 is MNHEY and CDR2 SVGEGT. CDR3 in DNA: TGTGCCAGCAGTTGGCCAGGGGGTAGCAATCAGCCCCAGCATTTT. It yields the protein CASSWPGGSNQPQHF.

This clonotype appeared many times. J is TRBJ2-7 and V is TRBV30, with D tentatively TRBD1 or TRBD2 (5 bases each). V was trimmed by 8 bases and J by 0 bases, leaving 11 bases between them. This CDR3 region has 12 residues. Germline V gives CDR1 GTSNPN, CDR2 SVGIG (reference sequence). DNA of the CDR3: TGTGCCGTGGGACGGAGCTCCTACGAGCAGTACTTC. Translation gives CAVGRSSYEQYF. Full variable domain (rest looked up from reference TRBV30 and TRBJ2-7): SQTIHQWPATLVQPVGSPLSLECTVEGTSNPNLYWYRQAAGRGLQLLFYSVGIGQISSEVPQNLSASRPQDRQFILSSKKLLLSDSGFYLCAVGRSSYEQYFGPGTRLTVT.

This clonotype has more than one count but fewer than ten. The chain carries TRBV7-6 and TRBJ2-1, with D unresolved. The CDR3 loop spans 14 amino acids. Germline CDR1 SGHVS, CDR2 FNYEAQ. V was trimmed by 7 bases and J by 8 bases, leaving 18 bases between them. CDR3 sequence: CASTPIRSNHEQFF. DNA for the CDR3: TGTGCCAGCACCCCTATACGGTCGAACCATGAGCAGTTCTTC.

This clonotype was found a few times. This chain links TRBV20-1 with TRBJ1-5, with 8 bases fitting TRBD1. In germline, CDR1 is DFQATT, CDR2 SNEGSKA (reference sequence). This CDR3 has 14 amino acids. V lost 1 base and J lost 7; bases outside the gene matches: 6. The CDR3: CSARGQGAWQPQHF. CDR3 DNA sequence: TGCAGTGCTAGAGGGCAGGGGGCCTGGCAGCCCCAGCATTTT.

The V call is TRBV6-1, the J call TRBJ2-7; TRBD1 is a possible D gene (5 bases). V lost 4 bases and J lost 0, with 10 bases in between. Germline CDR1 reads MNHNS; CDR2 reads SASEGT. This CDR3 is built from 14 residues. The DNA of the CDR3 is TGTGCCAGCAGTGGGACATCCCGCTCCTACGAGCAGTACTTC. Residues: CASSGTSRSYEQYF.

The V gene is TRBV20-1, the J gene TRBJ2-3, with TRBD2 matching over 7 bases. Germline assignment: CDR1 DFQATT and CDR2 SNEGSKA (reference sequence). The trim removed 1 base at V and 3 bases at J, leaving 4 bases unmatched. There are 14 residues in the CDR3. The DNA for the CDR3 is TGCAGTGCTAGAGTCCTAGCGGTGACAGATACGCAGTATTTT. As protein: CSARVLAVTDTQYF.

This clonotype has only a few counts. V and J are TRBV20-1 and TRBJ1-4; D is uncertain. V lost 8 bases, J lost 5 bases, and 15 bases lay in between. CDR3 size: 13 residues. Germline lookup yields CDR1 DFQATT and CDR2 SNEGSKA (reference sequence). The CDR3 region has the DNA TGCAGTTTTTACCGGGCCCTAAATGAAAAACTGTTTTTT. It encodes CSFYRALNEKLFF.

Concerning this clonotype: One base away lies a much larger clone, so this may be a sequencing read error. The V and J genes are TRBV3-1 and TRBJ1-2; TRBD1 is a possible D gene (6 bases). The V end was cut by 4 bases, the J end by 7 bases, with 13 bases between. This CDR3 contains 13 residues. In germline, CDR1 is LGHDT, CDR2 YNNKEL (reference sequence). The CDR3 region is CASSLRGRFGYTF. CDR3 DNA: TGTGCCAGCAGCCTCAGGGGTAGATTTGGCTACACCTTC.